The sequence of this TCR beta chain was determined in a study of T-cell memory formation after mild COVID-19. Background on the study: TCR clusters were mostly confined to one donor each.

Study-level findings and limits: Mainly CM and EM harbored the contracting CD4+ clones; mainly EMRA harbored the CD8+ ones.

TCRdb fed the 5' RACE reads into MiXCR, producing one record per CDR3 protein. The top ten hold 28% of the sample, which has about 110,000 distinct CDR3 sequences, 15% to 20% seen once. The CDR3 sequence is 12 residues long. V lost 4 bases, J lost 12 bases, and 9 bases stayed unmatched. Germline assignment: CDR1 SGHVS and CDR2 FNYEAQ. This clonotype was observed a few times. Its specificity is unknown. The V and J genes are TRBV7-6 and TRBJ2-7, with TRBD1 matching over 7 bases. This receptor was identified in an adult woman who had mild COVID-19 (a few samples of this study predate the infection). Cell type and time point are not known. Sequencing was performed on PBMCs or a T cell subset sorted from them (not recorded which). CDR3 residues: CASSSVQGFVYF. CDR3 sequence (DNA): TGTGCCAGCAGCTCCGTACAGGGGTTCGTGTACTTC.